These 14 T cell receptor beta chains originate from one sample sequenced in a study of beta chain features in type 1 diabetes. The investigators reverse transcribed all of the isolated RNA, so they sequenced expressed TCRB transcripts. TCRdb's copy holds only in-frame clones and misses some; the assay was immunoSEQ multiplex PCR. The table includes approximately 470,000 clones, around 30% detected once. Sequences were obtained from naive CD4+ T cells from blood. The source of these receptors is a man between 18 and 35 years old in good health.

This chain uses TRBV25-1 with TRBJ2-7, with 9 positions matching TRBD2. Unmatched junction bases numbered 3, after V lost 3 bases and J lost 0 bases. The CDR3 covers 15 residues. CDR1 and CDR2 from the germline V gene are MGHDK and SYGVNS. This chain's CDR3 is CASSDLAGSSYEQYF. CDR3 coding DNA: TGTGCCAGCAGTGACCTAGCGGGGTCCTCCTACGAGCAGTACTTC.

The chain links TRBV7-7 to TRBJ1-3, with TRBD1 matching over 10 bases. After removal of 5 bases from V and 2 bases from J, the junction contained 6 bases not matched to a gene. Germline V CDR1 and CDR2: SSHAT, FNYEAQ (reference sequence). The CDR3 is 16 residues long. The DNA of the CDR3 is TGTGCCAGCAGCCTAGGGGACAGGGGCACTGGAAACACCATATATTTT. Residues: CASSLGDRGTGNTIYF.

The chain recombines TRBV5-1 with TRBJ2-6, with D perhaps TRBD2 (5 bases). Germline lookup yields CDR1 SGHRS and CDR2 YFSETQ. V was pared by 0 bases and J by 4 bases, with 14 bases between. This CDR3 comprises 17 residues. The DNA for the CDR3 is TGCGCCAGCAGCTTGGCCCCAGGAGGAGCCGGGGCCAACGTCCTGACTTTC. This encodes CASSLAPGGAGANVLTF.

The genes are TRBV29-1 and TRBJ1-4; no definite D call. V lost 7 bases to trimming and J lost 7 bases, with 10 bases between them. The CDR3 covers 11 residues. Germline V lookup: CDR1 SQVTM, CDR2 ANQGSEA. CDR3 nucleotide sequence: TGCAGCGCCCGTGGAGGTGAAAAACTGTTTTTT. This encodes CSARGGEKLFF. Full variable domain (outside the CDR3, taken from reference TRBV29-1 and TRBJ1-4): SAVISQKPSRDICQRGTSLTIQCQVDSQVTMMFWYRQQPGQSLTLIATANQGSEATYESGFVIDKFPISRPNLTFSTLTVSNMSPEDSSIYLCSARGGEKLFFGSGTQLSVL.

This clone is a singleton in its sample. The genes are TRBV7-2 and TRBJ2-7; D not resolved. The CDR3 consists of 13 residues. The V gene lost 3 bases and the J gene lost 6 bases, with 12 bases spanning the gap. Germline V gives CDR1 SGHTA, CDR2 FQGNSA. In nucleotides, the CDR3 is TGTGCCAGCAGCTTGTATAACCCGTCCGAGCAGTACTTC. Encoded protein: CASSLYNPSEQYF.

This chain connects TRBV28 to TRBJ2-1; no clear D gene. V shed 1 base and J shed 3 bases, with 10 bases lying between them. CDR3 length: 15 residues. The V gene's germline CDR1 is MDHEN and CDR2 SYDVKM. The CDR3 is CASSLSAGNYNEQFF. CDR3 DNA sequence: TGTGCCAGCAGTTTATCGGCAGGCAACTACAATGAGCAGTTCTTC.

This clone was recorded a few times. Written as DNA, the CDR3 is TGTGCCTGGAGGACAGGGGGTTCCTACGAGCAGTACTTC. It yields the protein CAWRTGGSYEQYF. The V and J genes are TRBV30 and TRBJ2-7; TRBD1 matches 9 bases. Trimming at V came to 3 bases and at J to 1 base, leaving 1 base not matched to a gene. Germline V gene data show CDR1 as GTSNPN and CDR2 as SVGIG (reference sequence). This CDR3 is 13 amino acids long.

This rearrangement joins TRBV30 to TRBJ1-2, with D possibly being TRBD1 (6 bases). V dropped 2 bases and J dropped 7 bases, with 14 bases sitting between them. Germline CDR1 reads GTSNPN; CDR2 reads SVGIG (reference sequence). There are 13 residues in the CDR3. CDR3 amino acids: CAWSLDSLSGYTF. The CDR3 DNA reads as TGTGCCTGGAGTCTGGACAGTCTCTCTGGCTACACCTTC.

This clone was observed a handful of times. The chain couples TRBV7-2 to TRBJ2-3; a weak D match, TRBD2 (5 bases). Trimming removed 6 bases at V and 6 bases at J, with 19 bases between. Per germline, CDR1 SGHTA and CDR2 FQGNSA. The length of the CDR3 is 15 residues. The CDR3 DNA reads TGTGCCAGCAGATGGGTTAGCGCGAGTTCGGATACGCAGTATTTT. Translating it yields CASRWVSASSDTQYF.

The gene calls are TRBV29-1 and TRBJ2-5; tentatively, D is TRBD1 or TRBD2 (5 bases each). Germline CDR1 SQVTM, CDR2 ANQGSEA. The CDR3 sequence is 14 residues long. The V gene lost 4 bases and the J gene lost 5 bases, with 17 bases spanning the gap. CDR3 residues: CSVVGTLNRETQYF. CDR3 bases: TGCAGCGTTGTCGGGACCCTAAACAGGGAGACCCAGTACTTC.

The CDR3 bases are TGCGCCAGCAGCCAAGATCTTCAGGGATTGAGCACAGATACGCAGTATTTT. It encodes CASSQDLQGLSTDTQYF. The gene calls are TRBV4-3 and TRBJ2-3, with D possibly TRBD1 on 5 matching bases. V lost 0 bases and J lost 0, with 13 bases in between. The germline gives CDR1 LGHNA, CDR2 YSLEER. CDR3 length: 17 amino acids.

The V call is TRBV9, the J call TRBJ2-7; no firm D call. Trimming stripped 0 bases from V and 5 bases from J, with 9 bases between. The CDR3 extends over 13 amino acids. The germline V gene encodes CDR1 SGDLS and CDR2 YYNGEE. CDR3 nucleotides: TGTGCCAGCAGCGTAGATGATTGGGACGAGCAGTACTTC. This encodes CASSVDDWDEQYF.

This clone has ten or more counts. The V and J genes are TRBV7-9 and TRBJ2-4; the match to TRBD2 covers 8 bases. Germline V gene lookup returns CDR1 SEHNR and CDR2 FQNEAQ (reference sequence). J gave up 8 bases and V 5 bases, and 5 bases lay outside the gene matches. This CDR3 is built from 13 residues. This CDR3 is CASSPRLAHIQYF. The CDR3 nucleotides are TGTGCCAGCAGCCCAAGACTAGCGCACATTCAGTACTTC.

The V gene is TRBV7-2, the J gene TRBJ2-7; 8 nucleotides agree with TRBD2. Per the germline V gene, CDR1 is SGHTA and CDR2 is FQGNSA. Unmatched junction bases numbered 10, after V lost 5 bases and J lost 7 bases. This CDR3 contains 14 residues. As DNA, the CDR3 is TGTGCCAGCAGCACCCAGCGGGAGTCGGTAGAGCAGTACTTC. This translates into CASSTQRESVEQYF.